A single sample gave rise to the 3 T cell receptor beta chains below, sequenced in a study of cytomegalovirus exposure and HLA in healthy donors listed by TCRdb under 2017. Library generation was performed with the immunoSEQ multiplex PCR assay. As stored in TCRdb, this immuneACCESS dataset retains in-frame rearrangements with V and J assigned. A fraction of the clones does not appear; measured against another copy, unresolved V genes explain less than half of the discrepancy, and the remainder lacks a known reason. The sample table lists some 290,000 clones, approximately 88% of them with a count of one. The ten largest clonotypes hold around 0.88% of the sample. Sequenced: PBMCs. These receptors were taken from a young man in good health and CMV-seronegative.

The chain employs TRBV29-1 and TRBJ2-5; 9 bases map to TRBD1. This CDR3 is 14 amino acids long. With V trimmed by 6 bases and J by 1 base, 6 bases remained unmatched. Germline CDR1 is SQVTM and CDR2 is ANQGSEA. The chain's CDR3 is CSVALGQGQETQYF. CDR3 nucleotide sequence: TGCAGCGTGGCACTGGGACAGGGCCAAGAGACCCAGTACTTC.

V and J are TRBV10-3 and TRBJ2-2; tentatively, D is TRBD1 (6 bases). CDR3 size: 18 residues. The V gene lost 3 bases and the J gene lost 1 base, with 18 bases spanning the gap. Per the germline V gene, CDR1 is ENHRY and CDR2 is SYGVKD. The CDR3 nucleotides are TGTGCCATCAGTGACCACAGCCGCAGGACAGTGAACACCGGGGAGCTGTTTTTT. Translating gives CAISDHSRRTVNTGELFF.

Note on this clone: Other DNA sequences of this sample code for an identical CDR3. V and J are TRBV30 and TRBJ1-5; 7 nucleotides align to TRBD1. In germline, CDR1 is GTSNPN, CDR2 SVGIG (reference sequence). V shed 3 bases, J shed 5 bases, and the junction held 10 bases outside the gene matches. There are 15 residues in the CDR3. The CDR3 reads CAWSARQGLHQPQHF. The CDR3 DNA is TGTGCCTGGAGCGCTAGACAGGGACTCCATCAGCCCCAGCATTTT.